The clone carrying this T cell receptor beta chain showed up just once. Its specificity is not known. The time point denotes: newly diagnosed GD, antithyroid drugs for less than 3 months. PBMC-extracted RNA yielded the TCR library. V dropped 5 bases and J dropped 0; count of bases not matched to a gene: 13. The CDR3 consists of 19 residues. Germline V CDR1 and CDR2: SGHAT, FQNNGV. For TCR beta, libraries came from iRepertoire HTBI primers and Arm-PCR of CDR3 regions. TCRdb recomputed calls from the multiplex PCR reads with MiXCR, one row per CDR3 protein. The sample yields around 500,000 distinct CDR3 sequences, more than 10% seen once. This sample stems from a study of regulatory T cells in long-lasting Graves disease. Study-wide results and limits: Results may be inaccurate due to the small sample size. More public clonotypes were shared by persistent patients (2,741) than by new patients (roughly 1,000).

These same records also appear under a second study, on T cells in Graves' hyperthyroidism and ophthalmopathy.

This sequence joins TRBV11-2 and TRBJ2-3, with 11 bases matching TRBD2. The source material was peripheral blood mononuclear cells (PBMCs), sampled at new diagnosis, from a patient treated with antithyroid drugs. This sequence originates from a woman aged 25 to 45 with Graves disease. CDR3 in amino acids: CASSPHRGSGRASTDTQYF. The CDR3 DNA sequence: TGTGCCAGCAGCCCACATCGGGGTAGCGGGAGGGCCAGCACAGATACGCAGTATTTT.